This TCR beta chain was observed in a study of response to subunit inactivated influenza vaccine. Overall study findings and caveats: Authors suggested seasonal influenza vaccinations each recruit few new T cells.

This CDR3 has 18 amino acids. V was shortened by 3 bases and J by 6 bases, with 23 bases between the two germline ends. From germline, CDR1 is KGHSH and CDR2 LQKENI. The table lists this clonotype with a few counts. Its antigen remains unidentified. TCRdb independently ran MiXCR on the RT-PCR reads; one entry per CDR3 protein. The table has around 200,000 distinct CDR3 sequences, around 9.2% seen once. Specimen: non-naive T cells sorted from PBMCs, collected on the day of vaccination. This receptor was taken from a man over 45 who received an inactivated influenza vaccine. The chain is built from TRBV18 and TRBJ2-2, with D possibly matching TRBD1 (6 bases). The DNA of the CDR3 is TGTGCCAGCTCACCGTATTCCGGGACACCTAACGCACCCGGGGAGCTGTTTTTT. Translating gives CASSPYSGTPNAPGELFF.